These 21 T cell receptor beta chains share one sample of origin, sequenced in a study of T-cell memory formation after mild COVID-19. TCRdb redid the calling of the 5' RACE reads with MiXCR, one entry per CDR3 protein. The sample comprises some 350,000 distinct CDR3 sequences, approximately 16% of which are singletons, and approximately 20% rests with the top ten. The sequenced material came from PBMCs or a T cell subset sorted from them (not recorded which). The receptors derive from a man aged 18 to 30 who had mild COVID-19 (a few samples of this study predate the infection). Cell type and time point are not known.

The rearrangement uses TRBV28 and TRBJ2-1, with 7 bases that match TRBD2. V shed 5 bases, J shed 2 bases, and the junction held 3 bases outside the gene matches. Germline CDR1 and CDR2: MDHEN and SYDVKM. The CDR3 spans 14 residues. DNA of the CDR3: TGTGCCAGCAGTAGCGGGGCACCCTACAATGAGCAGTTCTTC. Amino acid sequence: CASSSGAPYNEQFF.

This clonotype turned up a few times. The chain's CDR3 is CASSQIGRLYGYTF. DNA of the CDR3: TGTGCCAGCAGCCAGATCGGCAGGCTCTATGGCTACACCTTC. The chain joins TRBV7-9 to TRBJ1-2; D gene unclear. There are 14 residues in the CDR3. V lost 5 bases and J lost 4, with 14 bases in between. Germline V CDR1 and CDR2: SEHNR, FQNEAQ (reference sequence).

The V call is TRBV4-1, the J call TRBJ2-1; 7 bases are a match to TRBD2. J was trimmed by 1 base and V by 5 bases; bases with no gene match: 5. Germline V CDR1 and CDR2: MGHRA, YSYEKL. There are 15 residues in the CDR3. The CDR3 nucleotides are TGCGCCAGCAGCGGGAGGGACGGATCCTACAATGAGCAGTTCTTC. Translating gives CASSGRDGSYNEQFF.

This clonotype has more than one count but fewer than ten. The chain employs TRBV6-5 and TRBJ2-1; 11 bases map to TRBD2. Germline CDR1 is MNHEY and CDR2 is SVGAGI. The V gene end was trimmed by 5 bases and the J gene end by 8 bases; junction bases not matched to a gene: 8. The CDR3 is made up of 15 amino acids. CDR3 bases: TGTGCCAGCAGTAAGACTAGCGGGGTAGGTTATGAGCAGTTCTTC. Translation gives CASSKTSGVGYEQFF.

This clonotype was picked up a small number of times. The chain uses TRBV12-3 or TRBV12-4 and TRBJ2-3; no definite D call. The CDR3 contains 11 residues. V lost 10 bases and J 7 bases, leaving 12 bases between the germline ends. The CDR3 is CANSIGHTQYF. CDR3 sequence (DNA): TGTGCCAATTCCATCGGTCATACGCAGTATTTT.

The chain has TRBV6-6 and TRBJ1-5; 8 bases line up with TRBD1. The germline V gene encodes CDR1 MNHNY and CDR2 SVGAGI (reference sequence). This CDR3 is 14 amino acids long. Trimming at V came to 5 bases and at J to 5 bases, leaving 5 bases not matched to a gene. The CDR3 spells CASSRQGWDQPQHF. CDR3 DNA sequence: TGTGCCAGCAGTCGACAGGGGTGGGATCAGCCCCAGCATTTT.

In this sample, this clonotype turned up many times. The V and J genes are TRBV7-6 and TRBJ2-1; 8 bases match TRBD2. The CDR3 extends over 17 amino acids. Unmatched junction bases numbered 7, after V lost 3 bases and J lost 0 bases. Germline V CDR1 and CDR2: SGHVS, FNYEAQ. The CDR3 nucleotides are TGTGCCAGCAGCTTCGCCAGCGGGGGCCACTCCTACAATGAGCAGTTCTTC. Encoded protein: CASSFASGGHSYNEQFF.

This chain links TRBV7-6 with TRBJ1-2; D is unclear. V shed 5 bases and J shed 4 bases, with 14 bases lying between them. Germline loops: CDR1 SGHVS, CDR2 FNYEAQ. The length of the CDR3 is 14 residues. CDR3 loop: CASSPRENRYGYTF. In DNA form, the CDR3 reads TGTGCCAGCAGCCCCCGGGAAAATCGCTATGGCTACACCTTC.

This clonotype appeared a few times. This chain joins TRBV4-3 and TRBJ1-1; D is perhaps TRBD1 (6 bases). This CDR3 spans 15 amino acids. The germline V and J ends were trimmed by 3 bases and 0 bases, with 11 bases remaining between them. CDR1 and CDR2 (germline): LGHNA, YSLEER. The CDR3 DNA reads TGCGCCAGCAGCCAGGCGGGACACCTGAACACTGAAGCTTTCTTT. Protein sequence: CASSQAGHLNTEAFF.

This clonotype was detected a few times. V gene TRBV19 combines with J gene TRBJ1-5, with D uncertain. Germline CDR1 is LNHDA and CDR2 is SQIVND (reference sequence). The CDR3 extends over 15 amino acids. Trimming left V 3 bases short and J 7 bases short, with 16 bases between. In DNA form, the CDR3 reads TGTGCCAGTAGTATGGCTCGGGAAGTTGACCAGCCCCAGCATTTT. Protein product: CASSMAREVDQPQHF.

This clonotype was found many times. The chain links TRBV7-2 to TRBJ2-3, with TRBD1 matching 9 bases. The CDR3 is 14 residues long. The V gene end was trimmed by 5 bases and the J gene end by 7 bases; junction bases not matched to a gene: 7. Germline V gives CDR1 SGHTA, CDR2 FQGNSA. CDR3 loop: CASSTRQGGNTQYF. As DNA, the CDR3 is TGTGCCAGCAGCACCCGACAGGGGGGAAATACGCAGTATTTT. Complete variable domain (other parts from reference TRBV7-2 and TRBJ2-3): GAGVSQSPSNKVTEKGKDVELRCDPISGHTALYWYRQSLGQGLEFLIYFQGNSAPDKSGLPSDRFSAERTGGSVSTLTIQRTQQEDSAVYLCASSTRQGGNTQYFGPGTRLTVL.

The chain uses TRBV25-1 and TRBJ2-1; 11 positions agree with TRBD1. CDR1 is MGHDK, CDR2 SYGVNS, per germline. CDR3 length: 14 amino acids. With 5 bases clipped from V and 7 bases from J, the junction kept 4 bases outside the gene matches. The CDR3 DNA reads TGTGCCAGCAGTAAGGACAGGGGGCTGAATGAGCAGTTCTTC. Translation gives CASSKDRGLNEQFF.

This clonotype has a count of ten or more. The chain uses TRBV3-1 and TRBJ2-1; the D is unclear. The CDR3 sequence is 13 residues long. CDR1 LGHDT and CDR2 YNNKEL come from the germline V gene (reference sequence). Trimming pared 0 bases from V and 5 bases from J, leaving 5 bases between. CDR3 protein: CASSQDRHNEQFF. The CDR3 DNA reads TGTGCCAGCAGCCAAGACAGGCACAATGAGCAGTTCTTC.

The chain uses TRBV11-2 and TRBJ2-4, with no clear D. Germline V gene lookup returns CDR1 SGHAT and CDR2 FQNNGV. V lost 5 bases and J 0 bases, leaving 11 bases between the germline ends. This CDR3 region has 15 residues. The CDR3 spells CASSNHTLAKNIQYF. CDR3 DNA sequence: TGTGCCAGCAGCAATCACACGCTAGCCAAAAACATTCAGTACTTC.

The chain links TRBV7-9 to TRBJ2-7; D is possibly TRBD2 (7 bases). CDR1 is SEHNR and CDR2 is FQNEAQ in the germline V gene (reference sequence). The V end was cut by 9 bases, the J end by 0 bases, with 12 bases between. This CDR3 is built from 13 residues. The DNA for the CDR3 is TGTGCCAGTAGGGGGGGGTTCTCCTACGAGCAGTACTTC. This translates into CASRGGFSYEQYF.

This clonotype was seen more than once but under ten times. V is TRBV21-1 and J is TRBJ2-3; TRBD1, the table's D call, was not compared with the DNA. TRBV21-1 is designated a pseudogene. CDR3 length equals 15 residues. The CDR3 loop reads CASSLGKGWKDTQYF. Written as DNA, the CDR3 is TGTGCCAGCAGCTTGGGGAAAGGGTGGAAAGATACGCAGTATTTT.

For this clonotype: Sequence at one end of the junction differs from germline and may be a read error. The V gene is TRBV4-2, the J gene TRBJ2-6, with D perhaps being TRBD1 or TRBD2 (5 bases each). The germline V gene encodes CDR1 LGHNA and CDR2 YNFKEQ. There are 16 residues in the CDR3. CDR3 loop: CASSQDPGSGASVLTF. The CDR3 DNA reads as TGTGCCAGCAGCCAAGATCCGGGGAGTGGGGCCAGCGTCCTGACTTTC.

This clonotype has a handful of counts. The V call is TRBV2, the J call TRBJ2-5; D may be TRBD2 (6 bases). V lost 5 bases to trimming and J lost 2 bases, with 9 bases between them. There are 13 residues in the CDR3. The V gene's germline CDR1 is SNHLY and CDR2 FYNNEI. The CDR3 bases are TGTGCCAGCAGTTGGGACTCTCAAGAGACCCAGTACTTC. As protein: CASSWDSQETQYF.

This clonotype was counted at least ten times. The chain couples TRBV6-1 to TRBJ2-7; 7 positions agree with TRBD1. The V gene end was trimmed by 1 base and the J gene end by 0 bases; junction bases not matched to a gene: 0. From germline, CDR1 is MNHNS and CDR2 SASEGT. The CDR3 covers 14 residues. The CDR3 reads CASSEGDSSYEQYV. The DNA for the CDR3 is TGTGCCAGCAGTGAAGGGGACAGCTCCTACGAGCAGTACGTC.

This clonotype was seen more than once but under ten times. The gene calls are TRBV19 and TRBJ2-3, with TRBD2 matching over 7 bases. CDR1 is LNHDA, CDR2 SQIVND, per germline (reference sequence). The CDR3 sequence is 13 residues long. Trimming removed 6 bases from V and 6 bases from J; junction bases left unmatched: 6. CDR3 coding DNA: TGTGCCAGTAGGCCGACTAGCAGCGATACGCAGTATTTT. It is translated as CASRPTSSDTQYF.

The V and J genes are TRBV7-3 and TRBJ1-2; perhaps TRBD1 as D (5 bases). CDR1 and CDR2 (germline): SGHTA, FQGTGA. The CDR3 extends over 13 amino acids. The V end was cut by 1 base, the J end by 8 bases, with 11 bases between. DNA for the CDR3: TGTGCCAGCAGCTTAAGCAGGGAAGACGGCTACACCTTC. Translating gives CASSLSREDGYTF.